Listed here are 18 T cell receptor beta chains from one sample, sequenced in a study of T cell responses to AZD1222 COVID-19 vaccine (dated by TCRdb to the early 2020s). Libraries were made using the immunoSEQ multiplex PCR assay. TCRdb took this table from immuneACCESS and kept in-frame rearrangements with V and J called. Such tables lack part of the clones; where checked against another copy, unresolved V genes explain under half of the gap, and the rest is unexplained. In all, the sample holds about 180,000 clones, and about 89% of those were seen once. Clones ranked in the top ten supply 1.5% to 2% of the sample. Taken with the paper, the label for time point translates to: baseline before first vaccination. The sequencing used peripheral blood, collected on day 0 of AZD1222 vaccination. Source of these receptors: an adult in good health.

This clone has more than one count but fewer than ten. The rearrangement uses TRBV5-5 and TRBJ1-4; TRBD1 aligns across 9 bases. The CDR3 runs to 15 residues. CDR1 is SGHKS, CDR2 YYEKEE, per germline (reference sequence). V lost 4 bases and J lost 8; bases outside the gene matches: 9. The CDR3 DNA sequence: TGTGCCAGCAGCGTCCCGGGACAGGGTATGGAAAAACTGTTTTTT. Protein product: CASSVPGQGMEKLFF.

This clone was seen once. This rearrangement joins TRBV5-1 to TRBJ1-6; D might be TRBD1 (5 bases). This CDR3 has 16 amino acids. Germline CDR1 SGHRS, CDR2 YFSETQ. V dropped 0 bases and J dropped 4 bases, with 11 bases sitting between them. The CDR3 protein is CASSLGQTAYNSPLHF. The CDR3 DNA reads TGCGCCAGCAGCTTGGGGCAGACAGCATATAATTCACCCCTCCACTTT. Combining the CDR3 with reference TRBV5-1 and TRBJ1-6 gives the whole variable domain KAGVTQTPRYLIKTRGQQVTLSCSPISGHRSVSWYQQTPGQGLQFLFEYFSETQRNKGNFPGRFSGRQFSNSRSEMNVSTLELGDSALYLCASSLGQTAYNSPLHFGNGTRLTVT.

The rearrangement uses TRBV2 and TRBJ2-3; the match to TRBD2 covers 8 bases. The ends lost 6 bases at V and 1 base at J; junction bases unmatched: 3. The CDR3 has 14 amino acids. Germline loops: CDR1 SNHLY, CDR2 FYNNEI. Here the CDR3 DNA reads TGTGCCAGCAGGGGACTAGTACGCACAGATACGCAGTATTTT. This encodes CASRGLVRTDTQYF.

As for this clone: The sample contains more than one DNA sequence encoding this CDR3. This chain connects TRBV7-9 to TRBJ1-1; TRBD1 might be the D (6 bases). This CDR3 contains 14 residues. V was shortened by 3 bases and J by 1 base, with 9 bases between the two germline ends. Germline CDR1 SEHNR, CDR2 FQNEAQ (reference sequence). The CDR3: CASSLLGGNTEAFF. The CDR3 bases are TGTGCCAGCAGCTTGTTAGGGGGGAACACTGAAGCTTTCTTT.

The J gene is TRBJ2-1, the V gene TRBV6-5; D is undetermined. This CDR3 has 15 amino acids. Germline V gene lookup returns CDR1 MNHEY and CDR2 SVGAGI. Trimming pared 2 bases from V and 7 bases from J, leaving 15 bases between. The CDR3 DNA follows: TGTGCCAGCAGTTACGCCGTGATGCCGATTAATGAGCAGTTCTTC. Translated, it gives CASSYAVMPINEQFF.

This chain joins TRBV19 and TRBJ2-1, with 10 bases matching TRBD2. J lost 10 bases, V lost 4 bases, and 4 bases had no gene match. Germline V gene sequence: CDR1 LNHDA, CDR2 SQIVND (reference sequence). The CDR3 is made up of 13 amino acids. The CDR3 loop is CASSRASGSEQFF. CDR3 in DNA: TGTGCCAGTAGTAGGGCTAGCGGGAGCGAGCAGTTCTTC.

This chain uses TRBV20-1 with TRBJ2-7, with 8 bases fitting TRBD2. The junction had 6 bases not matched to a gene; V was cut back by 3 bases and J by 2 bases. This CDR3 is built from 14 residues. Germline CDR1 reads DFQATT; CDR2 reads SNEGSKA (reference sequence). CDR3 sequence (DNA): TGCAGTGCTAGTGTGGCGGGAGGTCCCTACGAGCAGTACTTC. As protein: CSASVAGGPYEQYF.

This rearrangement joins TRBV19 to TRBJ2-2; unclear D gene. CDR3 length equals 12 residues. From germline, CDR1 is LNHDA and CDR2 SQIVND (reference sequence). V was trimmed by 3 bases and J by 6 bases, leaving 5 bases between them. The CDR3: CASSMSAGELFF. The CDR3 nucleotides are TGTGCCAGTAGTATGAGCGCCGGGGAGCTGTTTTTT.

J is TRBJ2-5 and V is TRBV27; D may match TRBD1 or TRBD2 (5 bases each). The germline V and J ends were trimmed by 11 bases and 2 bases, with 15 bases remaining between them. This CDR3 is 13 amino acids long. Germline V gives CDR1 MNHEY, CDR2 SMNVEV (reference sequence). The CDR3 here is CASRGAGQETQYF. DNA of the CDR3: TGTGCCTCCAGAGGGGCAGGACAAGAGACCCAGTACTTC.

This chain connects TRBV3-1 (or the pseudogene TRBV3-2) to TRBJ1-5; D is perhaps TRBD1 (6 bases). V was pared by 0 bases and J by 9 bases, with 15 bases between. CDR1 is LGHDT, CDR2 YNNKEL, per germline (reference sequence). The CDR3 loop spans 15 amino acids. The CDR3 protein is CASSQDLAGAMPQHF. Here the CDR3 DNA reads TGTGCCAGCAGCCAAGATTTAGCAGGGGCCATGCCCCAGCATTTT.

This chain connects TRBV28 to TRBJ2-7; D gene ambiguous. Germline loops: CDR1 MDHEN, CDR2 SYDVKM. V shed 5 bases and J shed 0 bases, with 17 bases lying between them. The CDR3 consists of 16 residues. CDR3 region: CASSPRGRLLSYEQYF. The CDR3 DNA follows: TGTGCCAGCAGTCCCCGAGGTAGGCTTCTCTCCTACGAGCAGTACTTC.

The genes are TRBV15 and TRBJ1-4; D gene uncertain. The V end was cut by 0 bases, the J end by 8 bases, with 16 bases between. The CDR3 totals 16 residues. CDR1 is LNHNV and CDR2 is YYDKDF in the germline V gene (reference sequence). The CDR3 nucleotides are TGTGCCACCAGCAGAGATATCCCGGCCCGGAGGGAAAAACTGTTTTTT. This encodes CATSRDIPARREKLFF.

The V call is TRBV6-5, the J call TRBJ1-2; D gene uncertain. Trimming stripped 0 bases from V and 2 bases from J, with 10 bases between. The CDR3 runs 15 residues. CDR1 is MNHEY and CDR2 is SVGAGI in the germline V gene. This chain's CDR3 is CASSYSVGMNYGYTF. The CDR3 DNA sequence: TGTGCCAGCAGTTACTCGGTCGGAATGAACTATGGCTACACCTTC.

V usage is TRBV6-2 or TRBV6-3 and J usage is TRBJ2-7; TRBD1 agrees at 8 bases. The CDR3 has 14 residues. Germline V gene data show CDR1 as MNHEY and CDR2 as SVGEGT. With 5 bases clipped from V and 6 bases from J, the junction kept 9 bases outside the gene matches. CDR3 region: CASSRGTGQGEQYF. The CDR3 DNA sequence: TGTGCCAGCAGTCGAGGGACAGGCCAGGGCGAGCAGTACTTC.

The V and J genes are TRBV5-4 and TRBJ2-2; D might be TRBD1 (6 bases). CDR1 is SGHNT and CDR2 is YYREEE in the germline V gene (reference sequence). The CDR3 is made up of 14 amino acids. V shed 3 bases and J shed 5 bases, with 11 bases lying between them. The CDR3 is CASSSRGGTGELFF. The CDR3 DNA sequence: TGTGCCAGCAGCTCCCGAGGGGGAACCGGGGAGCTGTTTTTT. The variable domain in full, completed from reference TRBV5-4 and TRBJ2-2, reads ETGVTQSPTHLIKTRGQQVTLRCSSQSGHNTVSWYQQALGQGPQFIFQYYREEENGRGNFPPRFSGLQFPNYSSELNVNALELDDSALYLCASSSRGGTGELFFGEGSRLTVL.

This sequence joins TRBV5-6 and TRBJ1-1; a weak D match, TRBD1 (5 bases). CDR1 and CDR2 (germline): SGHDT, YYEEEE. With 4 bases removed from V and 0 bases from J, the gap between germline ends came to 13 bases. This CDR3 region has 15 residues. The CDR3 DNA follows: TGTGCCAGCAGCGCTCGACAGAGAATGAACACTGAAGCTTTCTTT. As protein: CASSARQRMNTEAFF.

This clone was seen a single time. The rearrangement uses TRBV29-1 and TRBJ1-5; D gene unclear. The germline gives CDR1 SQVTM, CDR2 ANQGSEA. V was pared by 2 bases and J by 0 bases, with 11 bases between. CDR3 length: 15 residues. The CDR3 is CSVERATYSNQPQHF. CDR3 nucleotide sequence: TGCAGCGTTGAACGGGCAACTTATAGCAATCAGCCCCAGCATTTT.

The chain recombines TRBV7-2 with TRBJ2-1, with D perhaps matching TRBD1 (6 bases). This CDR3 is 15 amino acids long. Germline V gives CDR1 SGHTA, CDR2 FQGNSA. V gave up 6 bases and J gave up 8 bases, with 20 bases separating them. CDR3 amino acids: CASRDTRGKIDEQFF. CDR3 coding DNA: TGTGCCAGCAGAGACACCAGGGGAAAGATTGATGAGCAGTTCTTC.